The rows below give T cell receptor beta chains drawn from one sample of a study of blood T cell repertoires in COVID-19. Sequencing used immunoSEQ multiplex PCR; TCRdb keeps in-frame clones, though not all of them. The repertoire consists of some 200,000 clones, with around 82% occurring once and the leading ten covering approximately 12%. Material for sequencing was peripheral blood. The source is a woman in her 40s with acute or convalescent COVID-19. Both conserved end residues are part of each CDR3. Fields, in order: J gene, D gene, V gene, clone size, CDR3 protein, CDR3 DNA. D genes are given only for firm matches. Part of the rows lack a size; the others show once, few, many or a class for expanded clones.

J gene: TRBJ2-1; D gene: TRBD1; V gene: TRBV27; clone size: -; CDR3 protein: CASGTGVYNEQFF; CDR3 DNA: TGTGCCAGCGGGACAGGGGTTTACAATGAGCAGTTCTTC
J gene: TRBJ2-1; D gene: TRBD2; V gene: TRBV2; clone size: -; CDR3 protein: CASTILGGFGNEQFF; CDR3 DNA: TGTGCCAGCACGATTCTGGGGGGGTTTGGGAATGAGCAGTTCTTC
J gene: TRBJ2-3; D gene: -; V gene: TRBV5-5; clone size: few; CDR3 protein: CASSAPVRTDTQYF; CDR3 DNA: TGTGCCAGCAGCGCCCCGGTCCGCACAGATACGCAGTATTTT
J gene: TRBJ1-5; D gene: -; V gene: TRBV28; clone size: -; CDR3 protein: CASSKGGNQPQHF; CDR3 DNA: TGTGCCAGCAGTAAGGGGGGGAATCAGCCCCAGCATTTT
J gene: TRBJ2-7; D gene: -; V gene: TRBV12-3/TRBV12-4; clone size: -; CDR3 protein: CASSGNSYEQYF; CDR3 DNA: TGTGCCAGCTCGGGGAACTCCTACGAGCAGTACTTC
J gene: TRBJ2-6; D gene: TRBD1; V gene: TRBV7-6; clone size: -; CDR3 protein: CASSSRTGHRGSGANVLTF; CDR3 DNA: TGTGCCAGCAGCTCGAGGACAGGGCACCGCGGATCTGGGGCCAACGTCCTGACTTTC
J gene: TRBJ1-1; D gene: -; V gene: TRBV6-5; clone size: once; CDR3 protein: CASSYSGAGVTEAFF; CDR3 DNA: TGTGCCAGCAGTTACTCGGGGGCAGGCGTCACTGAAGCTTTCTTT
J gene: TRBJ1-3; D gene: -; V gene: TRBV14; clone size: -; CDR3 protein: CASSQAGNTIYF; CDR3 DNA: TGTGCCAGCAGCCAAGCGGGAAACACCATATATTTT
J gene: TRBJ2-1; D gene: -; V gene: TRBV5-1; clone size: -; CDR3 protein: CASTPWKGRGTYNEQFF; CDR3 DNA: TGCGCCAGCACCCCTTGGAAAGGTCGAGGCACCTACAATGAGCAGTTCTTC
J gene: TRBJ1-2; D gene: -; V gene: TRBV29-1; clone size: -; CDR3 protein: CSVEVVDYTEGSLPGYTF; CDR3 DNA: TGCAGCGTTGAAGTCGTAGACTACACGGAGGGGTCCTTACCTGGCTACACCTTC
J gene: TRBJ1-2; D gene: TRBD1; V gene: TRBV29-1; clone size: -; CDR3 protein: CSVAGTGPYGYTF; CDR3 DNA: TGCAGCGTTGCGGGGACAGGGCCTTATGGCTACACCTTC
J gene: TRBJ2-3; D gene: TRBD1; V gene: TRBV9; clone size: -; CDR3 protein: CASSRGQGGTDTQYF; CDR3 DNA: TGTGCCAGCAGCCGTGGACAGGGGGGCACAGATACGCAGTATTTT
J gene: TRBJ1-1; D gene: -; V gene: TRBV9; clone size: -; CDR3 protein: CASSGADTEAFF; CDR3 DNA: TGTGCCAGCAGCGGGGCAGACACTGAAGCTTTCTTT
J gene: TRBJ1-1; D gene: -; V gene: TRBV6-5; clone size: -; CDR3 protein: CASEGDTTEAFF; CDR3 DNA: TGTGCCAGCGAAGGGGATACCACTGAAGCTTTCTTT
J gene: TRBJ2-7; D gene: TRBD2; V gene: TRBV4-3; clone size: few; CDR3 protein: CASSKRLAGPYEQYF; CDR3 DNA: TGCGCCAGCAGCAAAAGACTAGCGGGACCCTACGAGCAGTACTTC
J gene: TRBJ1-1; D gene: TRBD1; V gene: TRBV18; clone size: -; CDR3 protein: CASSTGQGNEAFF; CDR3 DNA: TGTGCCAGCTCAACGGGACAGGGGAATGAAGCTTTCTTT
J gene: TRBJ1-6; D gene: -; V gene: TRBV30; clone size: -; CDR3 protein: CAWGFGVSGYSPLHF; CDR3 DNA: TGTGCCTGGGGGTTCGGGGTCTCCGGGTATTCACCCCTCCACTTT
J gene: TRBJ1-5; D gene: TRBD1; V gene: TRBV18; clone size: few; CDR3 protein: CASSPQTGGQPQHF; CDR3 DNA: TGTGCCAGCTCACCACAAACAGGGGGACAGCCCCAGCATTTT
J gene: TRBJ2-5; D gene: TRBD1; V gene: TRBV24-1; clone size: -; CDR3 protein: CATSDPRQGMETQYF; CDR3 DNA: TGTGCCACCAGTGATCCGAGACAGGGGATGGAGACCCAGTACTTC
J gene: TRBJ1-5; D gene: -; V gene: TRBV6-7; clone size: -; CDR3 protein: CASSYSSRKYSNQPQHF; CDR3 DNA: TGTGCCAGCAGTTACTCTTCCAGAAAATATAGCAATCAGCCCCAGCATTTT
J gene: TRBJ2-2; D gene: -; V gene: TRBV10-1; clone size: once; CDR3 protein: CANPNDTTGELFF; CDR3 DNA: TGCGCCAACCCGAACGACACCACCGGGGAGCTGTTTTTT
J gene: TRBJ1-1; D gene: TRBD1; V gene: TRBV7-8; clone size: -; CDR3 protein: CASSSRQGRNTEAFF; CDR3 DNA: TGTGCCAGCAGCTCCCGACAGGGAAGGAACACTGAAGCTTTCTTT
J gene: TRBJ1-4; D gene: TRBD1; V gene: TRBV18; clone size: -; CDR3 protein: CASSLPGQPNEKLFF; CDR3 DNA: TGTGCCAGCTCACTTCCGGGACAGCCTAATGAAAAACTGTTTTTT
J gene: TRBJ2-7; D gene: -; V gene: TRBV6-1; clone size: -; CDR3 protein: CASSEQAPSSYEQYF; CDR3 DNA: TGTGCCAGCAGTGAGCAGGCGCCTTCCTCCTACGAGCAGTACTTC
J gene: TRBJ2-7; D gene: TRBD1; V gene: TRBV4-1; clone size: -; CDR3 protein: CASSHPTGGVGPTYEQYF; CDR3 DNA: TGCGCCAGCAGCCATCCTACAGGGGGCGTGGGGCCTACCTACGAGCAGTACTTC
J gene: TRBJ1-5; D gene: TRBD1; V gene: TRBV10-3; clone size: -; CDR3 protein: CAINQGGREPQHF; CDR3 DNA: TGTGCCATCAACCAGGGGGGACGGGAACCCCAGCATTTT
J gene: TRBJ2-1; D gene: -; V gene: TRBV5-8; clone size: -; CDR3 protein: CASSFRGGQFF; CDR3 DNA: TGTGCCAGCAGCTTTAGGGGAGGGCAGTTCTTC
J gene: TRBJ2-3; D gene: -; V gene: TRBV5-5; clone size: -; CDR3 protein: CASSLDIPDTQYF; CDR3 DNA: TGTGCCAGCAGCTTGGATATCCCAGATACGCAGTATTTT
J gene: TRBJ2-2; D gene: TRBD1; V gene: TRBV18; clone size: -; CDR3 protein: CASSPDRGKLFF; CDR3 DNA: TGTGCCAGCTCACCGGACAGGGGGAAGCTGTTTTTT
J gene: TRBJ1-4; D gene: TRBD1; V gene: TRBV6-1; clone size: -; CDR3 protein: CASSEGQGAEKLFF; CDR3 DNA: TGTGCCAGCAGTGAAGGACAGGGGGCGGAAAAACTGTTTTTT